The clone carrying this TCR beta chain was counted between two and nine times. V gave up 1 base and J gave up 4 bases, with 11 bases separating them. Germline V gene lookup returns CDR1 SEHNR and CDR2 FQNEAQ (reference sequence). CDR3 length: 16 residues. This record comes from a study of blood T cells in healthy people across ages. With a J-beta primer mix and a sample-barcoded 5' primer, a second PCR ran 7 to 11 cycles. A template-switch adaptor that had 12 random nucleotides put a tag on each cDNA molecule. Individual samples furnished no less than 3 million CDR3-containing paired-end reads apiece. Each CDR3 protein is one row after TCRdb ran MiXCR on the 5' RACE reads. The sample lists around 710,000 distinct CDR3 sequences; roughly 45% were seen once.

The clonotype comes from an older woman in good health. The sample taken for sequencing was blood. The chain carries TRBV7-9 and TRBJ1-6; TRBD1 is a possible D gene (6 bases). CDR3 in DNA: TGTGCCAGCAGCTTAGGAACCGGACAGTATAATTCACCCCTCCACTTT. Translating gives CASSLGTGQYNSPLHF.